The clone carrying this T cell receptor beta chain is a singleton in its sample. The target antigen is unknown. TCRdb keeps only in-frame clones here, not all; method: immunoSEQ multiplex PCR. The sample consists of 2.3 million or so clones, 85% to 95% of them appearing once. Among the donors, all were Caucasian adults who lived in Nashville, Tennessee. CD45RA-negative memory and CD45RA+ naive subsets were split from the CD4+ cells. This specimen belongs to a study of shared clonotypes between healthy human individuals. Study-wide context: The donor group consisted of two women and three men, aged 18 to 49. Study outcomes and limitations: A generally larger estimated richness was seen in naive subsets than in memory subsets.

CDR1 and CDR2 from the germline V gene are SGHNT and YYREEE (reference sequence). The CDR3 runs to 14 residues. Between the trimmed V and J ends, which lost 5 bases and 0 bases, there was a span of 8 bases. The sequencing input was naive CD4+ T cells from PBMCs. Subset described: CD45RA+ positively selected. This TCR came from a man between 18 and 29 years old in good health. Some clones in this sample may be carry-over from other donors' samples. This chain uses TRBV5-4 with TRBJ2-2; no clear D. CDR3 DNA sequence: TGTGCCAGCAGTGTCGATTCGAACACCGGGGAGCTGTTTTTT. It yields the protein CASSVDSNTGELFF. The whole variable domain, remainder taken from reference TRBV5-4 and TRBJ2-2, is ETGVTQSPTHLIKTRGQQVTLRCSSQSGHNTVSWYQQALGQGPQFIFQYYREEENGRGNFPPRFSGLQFPNYSSELNVNALELDDSALYLCASSVDSNTGELFFGEGSRLTVL.